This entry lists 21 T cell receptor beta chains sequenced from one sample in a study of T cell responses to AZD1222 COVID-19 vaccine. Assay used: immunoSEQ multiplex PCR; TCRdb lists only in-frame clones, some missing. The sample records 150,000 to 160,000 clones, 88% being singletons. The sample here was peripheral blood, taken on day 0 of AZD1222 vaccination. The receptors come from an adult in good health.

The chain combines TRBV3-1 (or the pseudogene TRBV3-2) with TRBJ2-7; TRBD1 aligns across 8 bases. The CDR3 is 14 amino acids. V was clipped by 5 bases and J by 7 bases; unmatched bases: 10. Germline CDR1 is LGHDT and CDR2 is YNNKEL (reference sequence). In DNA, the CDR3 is TGTGCCAGCAGCTTCCGGGACAGGCGTGGAGAGCAGTACTTC. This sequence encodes CASSFRDRRGEQYF.

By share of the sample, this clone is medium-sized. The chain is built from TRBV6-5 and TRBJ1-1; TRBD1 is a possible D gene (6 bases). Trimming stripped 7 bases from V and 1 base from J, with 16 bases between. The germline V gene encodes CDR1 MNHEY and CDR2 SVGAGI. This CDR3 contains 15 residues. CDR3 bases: TGTGCCAGCAAGGGAACAGGGTTGGGGAACACTGAAGCTTTCTTT. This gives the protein CASKGTGLGNTEAFF.

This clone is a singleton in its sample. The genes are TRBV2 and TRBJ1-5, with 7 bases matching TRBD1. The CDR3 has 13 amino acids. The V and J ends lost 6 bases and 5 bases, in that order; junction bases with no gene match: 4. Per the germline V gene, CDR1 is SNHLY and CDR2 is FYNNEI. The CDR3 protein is CASSPDRDQPQHF. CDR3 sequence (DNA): TGTGCCAGCAGCCCCGACAGGGATCAGCCCCAGCATTTT.

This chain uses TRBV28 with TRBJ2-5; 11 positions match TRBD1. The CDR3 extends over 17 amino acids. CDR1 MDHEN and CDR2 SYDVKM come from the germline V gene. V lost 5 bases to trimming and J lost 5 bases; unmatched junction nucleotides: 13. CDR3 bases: TGTGCCAGCAGTCCTCAGCGGGACAGGGGGAGGTGGGAGACCCAGTACTTC. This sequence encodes CASSPQRDRGRWETQYF.

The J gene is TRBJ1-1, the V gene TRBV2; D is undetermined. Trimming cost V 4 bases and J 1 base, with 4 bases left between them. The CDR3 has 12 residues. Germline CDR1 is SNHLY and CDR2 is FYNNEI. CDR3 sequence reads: CASSVGNTEAFF. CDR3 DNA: TGTGCCAGCAGTGTCGGGAACACTGAAGCTTTCTTT.

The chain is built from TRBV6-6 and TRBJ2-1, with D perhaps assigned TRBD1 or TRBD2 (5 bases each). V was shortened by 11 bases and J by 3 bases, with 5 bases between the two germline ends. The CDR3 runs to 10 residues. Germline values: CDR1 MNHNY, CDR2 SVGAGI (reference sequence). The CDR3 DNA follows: TGTGCCGGGGGCTACAATGAGCAGTTCTTC. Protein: CAGGYNEQFF.

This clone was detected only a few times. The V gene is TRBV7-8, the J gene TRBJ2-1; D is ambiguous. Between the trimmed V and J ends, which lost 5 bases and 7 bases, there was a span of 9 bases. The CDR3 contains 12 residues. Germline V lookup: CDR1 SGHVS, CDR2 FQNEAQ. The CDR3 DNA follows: TGTGCCAGCAGCCCTGCTATGAATGAGCAGTTCTTC. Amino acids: CASSPAMNEQFF.

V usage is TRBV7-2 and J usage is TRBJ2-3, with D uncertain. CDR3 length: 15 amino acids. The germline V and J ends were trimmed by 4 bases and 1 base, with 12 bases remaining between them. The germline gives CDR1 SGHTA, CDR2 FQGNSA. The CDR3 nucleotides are TGTGCCAGCAGCTCCCTGGCGGCTGGCACAGATACGCAGTATTTT. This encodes CASSSLAAGTDTQYF.

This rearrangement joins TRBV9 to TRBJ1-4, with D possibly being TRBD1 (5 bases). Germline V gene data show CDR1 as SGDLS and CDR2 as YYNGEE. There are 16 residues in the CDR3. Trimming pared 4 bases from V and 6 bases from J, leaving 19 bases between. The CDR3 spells CASSTESGLIDEKLFF. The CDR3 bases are TGTGCCAGCAGCACCGAATCAGGGTTAATTGATGAAAAACTGTTTTTT.

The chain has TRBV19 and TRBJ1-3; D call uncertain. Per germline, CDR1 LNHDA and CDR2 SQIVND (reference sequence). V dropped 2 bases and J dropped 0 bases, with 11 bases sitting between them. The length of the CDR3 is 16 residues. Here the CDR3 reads CASSISNSRSGNTIYF. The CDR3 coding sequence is TGTGCCAGTAGTATAAGTAACAGCCGCTCTGGAAACACCATATATTTT.

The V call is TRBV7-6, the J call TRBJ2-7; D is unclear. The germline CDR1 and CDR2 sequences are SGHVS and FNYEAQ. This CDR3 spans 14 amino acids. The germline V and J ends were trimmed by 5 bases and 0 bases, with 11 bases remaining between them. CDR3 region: CASSESGPSYEQYF. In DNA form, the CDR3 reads TGTGCCAGCAGCGAGTCTGGCCCCTCCTACGAGCAGTACTTC.

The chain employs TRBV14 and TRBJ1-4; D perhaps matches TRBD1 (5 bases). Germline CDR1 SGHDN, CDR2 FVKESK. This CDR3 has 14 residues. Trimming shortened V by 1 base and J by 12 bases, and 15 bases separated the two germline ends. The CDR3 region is CASSQVNRKGELFF. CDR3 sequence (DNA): TGTGCCAGCAGCCAAGTCAACAGGAAGGGAGAACTGTTTTTT. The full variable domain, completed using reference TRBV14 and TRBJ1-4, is EAGVTQFPSHSVIEKGQTVTLRCDPISGHDNLYWYRRVMGKEIKFLLHFVKESKQDESGMPNNRFLAERTGGTYSTLKVQPAELEDSGVYFCASSQVNRKGELFFGSGTQLSVL.

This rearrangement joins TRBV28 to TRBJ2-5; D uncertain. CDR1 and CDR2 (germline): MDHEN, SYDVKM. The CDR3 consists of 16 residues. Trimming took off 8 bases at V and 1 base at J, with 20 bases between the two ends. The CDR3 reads CASASRGGPLQETQYF. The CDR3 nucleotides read TGTGCCAGCGCCTCAAGAGGCGGCCCTCTCCAAGAGACCCAGTACTTC.

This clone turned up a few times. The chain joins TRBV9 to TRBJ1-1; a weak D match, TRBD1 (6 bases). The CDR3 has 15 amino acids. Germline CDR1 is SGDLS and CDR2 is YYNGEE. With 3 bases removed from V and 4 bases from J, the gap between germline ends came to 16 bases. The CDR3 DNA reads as TGTGCCAGCAGCGCTAGTACAGGGCATGGCACTGAAGCTTTCTTT. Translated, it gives CASSASTGHGTEAFF.

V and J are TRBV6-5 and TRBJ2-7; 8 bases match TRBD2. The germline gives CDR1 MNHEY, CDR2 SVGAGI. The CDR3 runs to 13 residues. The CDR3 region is CVTSGGAAGEQYF. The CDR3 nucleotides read TGTGTAACCTCCGGGGGGGCCGCGGGGGAGCAGTACTTC.

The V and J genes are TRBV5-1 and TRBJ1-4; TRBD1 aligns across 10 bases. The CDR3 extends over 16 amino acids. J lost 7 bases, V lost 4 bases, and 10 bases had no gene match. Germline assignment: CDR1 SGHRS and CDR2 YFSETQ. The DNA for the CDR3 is TGCGCCAGCAGCCCGACAGGGGGCGATTCTATTGAAAAACTGTTTTTT. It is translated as CASSPTGGDSIEKLFF.

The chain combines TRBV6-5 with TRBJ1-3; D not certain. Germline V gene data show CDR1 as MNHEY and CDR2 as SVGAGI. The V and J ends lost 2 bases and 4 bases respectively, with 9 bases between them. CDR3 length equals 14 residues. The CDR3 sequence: CASSYGVSGNTIYF. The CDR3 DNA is TGTGCCAGCAGTTACGGGGTGTCGGGAAACACCATATATTTT.

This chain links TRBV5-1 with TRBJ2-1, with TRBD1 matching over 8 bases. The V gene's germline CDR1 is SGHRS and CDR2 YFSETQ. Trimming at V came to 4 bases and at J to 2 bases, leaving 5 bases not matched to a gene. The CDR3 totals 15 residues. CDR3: CASSGGQGPYNEQFF. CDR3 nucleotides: TGCGCCAGCAGCGGAGGACAGGGACCCTACAATGAGCAGTTCTTC.

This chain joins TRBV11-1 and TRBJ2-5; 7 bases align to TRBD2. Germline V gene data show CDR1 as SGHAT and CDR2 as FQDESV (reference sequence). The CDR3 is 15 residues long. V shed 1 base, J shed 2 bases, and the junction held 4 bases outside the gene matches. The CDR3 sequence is CASSLGLARQETQYF. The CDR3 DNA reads TGTGCCAGCAGCTTAGGACTAGCCCGACAAGAGACCCAGTACTTC.

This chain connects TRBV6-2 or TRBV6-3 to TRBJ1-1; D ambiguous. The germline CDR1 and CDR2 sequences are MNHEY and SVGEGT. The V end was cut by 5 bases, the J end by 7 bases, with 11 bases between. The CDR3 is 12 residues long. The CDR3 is CASSPGLGEAFF. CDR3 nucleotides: TGTGCCAGCAGTCCCGGTTTGGGTGAAGCTTTCTTT.

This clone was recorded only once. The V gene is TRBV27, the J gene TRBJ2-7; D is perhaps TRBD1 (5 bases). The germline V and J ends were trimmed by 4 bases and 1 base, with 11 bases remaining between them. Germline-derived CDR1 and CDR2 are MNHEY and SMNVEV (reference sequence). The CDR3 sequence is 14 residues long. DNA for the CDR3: TGTGCCAGCAGTTATTTGGACACTTCCTACGAGCAGTACTTC. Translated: CASSYLDTSYEQYF.